Listed below are T cell receptor beta chains from one sample, sequenced in a study of follicular helper T cells after annual influenza vaccination. The method was immunoSEQ multiplex PCR; TCRdb's version includes in-frame clones alone and lacks a portion of them. The sample shows about 3,200 clones, roughly four fifths of them seen only once. Sequencing was performed on CXCR5+ CD38- circulating T follicular helper cells from blood, taken 7 days after influenza vaccination. All receptors come from an adult who received the influenza vaccine. CDR3s include the opening cysteine and the closing phenylalanine or tryptophan. The D gene is left open where the match is weak. Clone size is stated in some rows and not others, as once, few, many or a class when expanded.

D gene,clone size,J gene,V gene,CDR3 DNA,CDR3 protein
.,.,TRBJ2-5,TRBV7-9,TGTGCCAGCAGCCCTAAAGAGACCCAGTACTTC,CASSPKETQYF
TRBD2,once,TRBJ2-5,TRBV7-7,TGTGCTAGCAGCCCCGGACTAGCGGGGGGGCGAGAGACCCAGTACTTC,CASSPGLAGGRETQYF
TRBD1,.,TRBJ1-1,TRBV7-2,TGTGCCAGCAGCCCGGAGACAGGGTTAATGAACACTGAAGCTTTCTTT,CASSPETGLMNTEAFF
.,.,TRBJ2-5,TRBV11-3,TGTGCCAGCAGCGCCCAGGGACCCCCCGGGGAGACCCAGTACTTC,CASSAQGPPGETQYF
.,.,TRBJ2-2,TRBV9,TGTGCCAGCAGCCCCCAGTACGGGGACACCGGGGAGCTGTTTTTT,CASSPQYGDTGELFF
.,.,TRBJ1-5,TRBV7-2,TGTGCCAGCAGCCGTGGAGGGGGGAACAATCAGCCCCAGCATTTT,CASSRGGGNNQPQHF
TRBD1,.,TRBJ2-2,TRBV7-8,TGTGCCAGCAGAGAACAGGGGGTGGCCGGGGAGCTGTTTTTT,CASREQGVAGELFF
.,.,TRBJ1-3,TRBV27,TGTGCCAGCTACCTAGGGACGCTTACTCCCTCTGGAAACACCATATATTTT,CASYLGTLTPSGNTIYF
TRBD1,.,TRBJ1-4,TRBV25-1,TGTGCCAGCACCGGACAGGGGTTGGGTGAAAAACTGTTTTTT,CASTGQGLGEKLFF
TRBD2,.,TRBJ2-7,TRBV6-5,TGTGCCACACGGGGGGGGCAATACGAGCAGTACTTC,CATRGGQYEQYF
.,.,TRBJ2-1,TRBV19,TGTGCCAGTAGTATCTTATCCAGTTTTTACAATGAGCAGTTCTTC,CASSILSSFYNEQFF
TRBD2,.,TRBJ2-2,TRBV19,TGTGCCAGTCTTAAGCGGGGGTTCACCGGGGAGCTGTTTTTT,CASLKRGFTGELFF
TRBD1,.,TRBJ2-5,TRBV6-1,TGTGCCAGCAGTGAAGTTTTGGGGACAGGGGACGAGACCCAGTACTTC,CASSEVLGTGDETQYF
.,.,TRBJ2-3,TRBV21-1,TGTGCCAGCAGCAAAGGACTAGAACCAGATACGCAGTATTTT,CASSKGLEPDTQYF
TRBD1,once,TRBJ1-2,TRBV5-1,TGCGCCAGCAGCGATCTAAAGACAGGGGATGGCTACACCTTC,CASSDLKTGDGYTF
.,.,TRBJ1-4,TRBV18,TGTGCCAGCTCGTCGACAGGACTGAATGAAAAACTGTTTTTT,CASSSTGLNEKLFF
TRBD1,.,TRBJ2-7,TRBV18,TGTGCCAGCTCGACCGGGACAGGGGACGAGCAGTACTTC,CASSTGTGDEQYF
.,.,TRBJ1-1,TRBV11-3,TGTGCCAGCAGCTTAGACAGGGGTATAAACACTGAAGCTTTCTTT,CASSLDRGINTEAFF
.,.,TRBJ2-1,TRBV15,TGTGCCACTCGAACAGGGAACTCCTACAATGAGCAGTTCTTC,CATRTGNSYNEQFF
TRBD2,.,TRBJ2-5,TRBV7-2,TGTGCCAGCAGCTTAACCGGGGGACTAGCGGGGGGAAAGACCCAGTACTTC,CASSLTGGLAGGKTQYF
TRBD1,few,TRBJ1-2,TRBV7-3,TGTGCCAGCAGCCCCACAGGGGGCCTTAGTGGCTACACCTTC,CASSPTGGLSGYTF
.,.,TRBJ1-1,TRBV5-1,TGCGCCAGCAGCCAGGGTGAGGGCCTAGGGGCTTTCTTT,CASSQGEGLGAFF
.,few,TRBJ2-7,TRBV5-1,TGCGCCAGCAGCCCACTCGACAGGTACGAGCAGTACTTC,CASSPLDRYEQYF
.,.,TRBJ2-1,TRBV5-1,TGCGCCAGCAGCAAAGAAGGAACCTACAATGAGCAGTTCTTC,CASSKEGTYNEQFF
TRBD2,.,TRBJ2-7,TRBV6-5,TGTGCCAGCAGTTACTCACGCGGGGGCTCCTACGAGCAGTACTTC,CASSYSRGGSYEQYF
.,.,TRBJ2-4,TRBV19,TGTGCCAGTAGTATAGATTTCAACACTAAAAACATTCAGTACTTC,CASSIDFNTKNIQYF
TRBD1,.,TRBJ2-7,TRBV6-5,TGTGCCAGCAGAGACGGCGGACAGGGATATTACGAGCAGTACTTC,CASRDGGQGYYEQYF
.,.,TRBJ2-3,TRBV19,TGTGCCAGTAGTATAGGGGCGCAAGATACGCAGTATTTT,CASSIGAQDTQYF
.,.,TRBJ1-2,TRBV28,TGTGCCAGCAGTTTAAGGCCATATGGCTACACCTTC,CASSLRPYGYTF
.,.,TRBJ2-5,TRBV5-1,TGCGCCAGCAGCTTAGGCAGGGGATCCGAGACCCAGTACTTC,CASSLGRGSETQYF
.,.,TRBJ1-1,TRBV5-1,TGCGCCAGCAGCTTACAGGGAGAGATGAACACTGAAGCTTTCTTT,CASSLQGEMNTEAFF
.,few,TRBJ1-5,TRBV28,TGTGCCAGCCTGCCGGGACACTATAGCAATCAGCCCCAGCATTTT,CASLPGHYSNQPQHF
.,once,TRBJ2-5,TRBV5-4,TGTGCCACCTTTTTTTATAACCAAGAGACCCAGTACTTC,CATFFYNQETQYF
.,.,TRBJ2-3,TRBV19,TGTGCCAGTAGTAGAGTAGGTAGCGGCACAGATACGCAGTATTTT,CASSRVGSGTDTQYF
TRBD1,.,TRBJ2-7,TRBV5-1,TGCGCCAGCAGGGGGACAGGGCAGCAGTACTTC,CASRGTGQQYF
.,.,TRBJ1-1,TRBV7-9,TGTGCCAGCAGCTTAGTAACAGGTTTGAACACTGAAGCTTTCTTT,CASSLVTGLNTEAFF
.,.,TRBJ2-3,TRBV5-6,TGTGCCAGCAGCACGCGGCTCACAGATACGCAGTATTTT,CASSTRLTDTQYF
.,once,TRBJ2-4,TRBV4-2,TGTGCCAGCAGCCAAGATTGGGGCCCTGGAAACATTCAGTACTTC,CASSQDWGPGNIQYF
TRBD2,.,TRBJ2-2,TRBV6-5,TGTGCCAGCAGTTACCCTAGCGGGGTGAGAACCGGGGAGCTGTTTTTT,CASSYPSGVRTGELFF
.,once,TRBJ2-6,TRBV10-1,TGCGCCAGCAGTGATCCAGGGTCTCTGAACTCTGGGGCCAACGTCCTGACTTTC,CASSDPGSLNSGANVLTF
.,.,TRBJ1-4,TRBV6-5,TGTGCCAGCAGTTATCTGAGGGCTGGTAATGAAAAACTGTTTTTT,CASSYLRAGNEKLFF
.,.,TRBJ2-3,TRBV4-2,TGTGCCAGCAGCCACGGACAGATTGGCACAGATACGCAGTATTTT,CASSHGQIGTDTQYF
.,.,TRBJ1-2,TRBV7-2,TGTGCCAGCAGCTTTAACCAGGGATATGGCTACACCTTC,CASSFNQGYGYTF
.,.,TRBJ1-3,TRBV5-1,TGCGCCAGCAGCTTTGATAAGTTCTCTGGAAACACCATATATTTT,CASSFDKFSGNTIYF
.,.,TRBJ2-1,TRBV11-1,TGTGCCAGCAGCTTAGGGCAAAACCCCTACAATGAGCAGTTCTTC,CASSLGQNPYNEQFF
TRBD1,.,TRBJ1-2,TRBV5-5,TGTGCCAGCAGCTTGGTTGGACAGGGGGCTGGCTATGGCTACACCTTC,CASSLVGQGAGYGYTF
.,.,TRBJ2-5,TRBV7-2,TGTGCCAGCAGCGTCTCGTCCGGGACCGAGTACCAAGAGACCCAGTACTTC,CASSVSSGTEYQETQYF
.,.,TRBJ2-3,TRBV7-8,TGTGCCAGCAGCTCCCCGGTCTTGGATACGCAGTATTTT,CASSSPVLDTQYF
.,.,TRBJ2-5,TRBV11-3,TGTGCCAGCAGCTTAGAGCTGGGATTTGGGACCCAGTACTTC,CASSLELGFGTQYF
TRBD2,once,TRBJ2-3,TRBV7-6,TGTGCCAGCAGCTTAACTAGCGGGGCTCGATATACGCAGTATTTT,CASSLTSGARYTQYF
TRBD2,few,TRBJ2-7,TRBV7-2,TGTGCCAGCAGACGGGAGGGAGTCTACGAGCAGTACTTC,CASRREGVYEQYF
.,.,TRBJ2-5,TRBV5-1,TGCGCCAGCAGCTTCCAGGGACAACAAGAGACCCAGTACTTC,CASSFQGQQETQYF
TRBD2,.,TRBJ2-3,TRBV9,TGTGCCAGCAGCCTCGGACTAGCGGGGGGCCCGACTCGTCCCCCAGATACGCAGTATTTT,CASSLGLAGGPTRPPDTQYF